This paragraph reports one T cell receptor beta chain. The antigen remains unidentified. A multiplex PCR was run with 60 Vbeta primers and 13 Jbeta primers. Produced via immunoSEQ multiplex PCR; TCRdb's table is partial and in-frame only. This table holds about 130,000 clones, approximately 79% found once. This record belongs to a study of cytomegalovirus exposure and HLA in healthy donors. Overall study results and limits: Many donors carried some public TCRs, although rarity characterized most TCR sequences.

The CDR3 loop spans 17 amino acids. The V and J ends lost 4 bases and 1 base respectively, with 18 bases between them. Germline CDR1 reads MGHRA; CDR2 reads YSYEKL. The chain employs TRBV4-1 and TRBJ2-3; the D gene is possibly TRBD1 (5 bases). The source material was PBMCs. The clonotype originates from a man younger than 35 in good health and CMV-seropositive. DNA for the CDR3: TGCGCCAGCAGCCCAAATACGCAGGGATCGGGCACAGATACGCAGTATTTT. Translating gives CASSPNTQGSGTDTQYF.